These 2 T cell receptor beta chains share one sample of origin, sequenced in a study of blood T cell repertoires in COVID-19 (dated by TCRdb to 2019 to 2021). The method behind the library was the immunoSEQ multiplex PCR assay. TCRdb holds this immuneACCESS table with in-frame rearrangements only. Some clones are missing; in checked studies, unresolved V genes explain under half, and the rest has no known cause. Within this sample are fewer than 400,000 clones, with 70% to 90% of them counted one time only. The top ten clonotypes cover roughly 2.2% of the sample. Specimen: PBMCs or T cells enriched from blood (not recorded which). The receptor set was obtained from a man aged 25 to 45 who had recovered from COVID-19.

V is TRBV9 and J is TRBJ2-7, with 8 bases identical to TRBD1. Germline V CDR1 and CDR2: SGDLS, YYNGEE. The length of the CDR3 is 15 residues. Trimming cost V 3 bases and J 0 bases; bases outside gene matches: 5. CDR3 sequence (DNA): TGTGCCAGCAGCGGTGGACAGGGATACTCCTACGAGCAGTACTTC. It is translated as CASSGGQGYSYEQYF. The full variable domain, with the rest looked up from reference TRBV9 and TRBJ2-7, is DSGVTQTPKHLITATGQRVTLRCSPRSGDLSVYWYQQSLDQGLQFLIQYYNGEERAKGNILERFSAQQFPDLHSELNLSSLELGDSALYFCASSGGQGYSYEQYFGPGTRLTVT.

V usage is TRBV27 and J usage is TRBJ1-1, with D possibly TRBD1 on 5 matching bases. The germline V and J ends were trimmed by 3 bases and 2 bases, with 13 bases remaining between them. Germline loops: CDR1 MNHEY, CDR2 SMNVEV (reference sequence). The CDR3 consists of 15 residues. The CDR3 bases are TGTGCCAGCAGTTTGGGGTCAGGGATTAACACTGAAGCTTTCTTT. It yields the protein CASSLGSGINTEAFF.